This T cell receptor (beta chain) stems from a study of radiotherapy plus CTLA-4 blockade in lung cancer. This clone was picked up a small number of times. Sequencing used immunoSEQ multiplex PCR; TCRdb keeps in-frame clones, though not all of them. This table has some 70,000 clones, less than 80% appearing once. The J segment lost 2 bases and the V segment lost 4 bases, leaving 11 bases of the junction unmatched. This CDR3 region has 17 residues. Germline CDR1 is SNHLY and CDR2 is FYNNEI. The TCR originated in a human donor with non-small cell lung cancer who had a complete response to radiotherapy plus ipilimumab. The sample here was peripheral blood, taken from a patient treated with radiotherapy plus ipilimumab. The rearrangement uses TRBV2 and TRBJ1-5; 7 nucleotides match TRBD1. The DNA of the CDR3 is TGTGCCAGCAGTGGACAGGGAGTAGTCGCTGGCAATCAGCCCCAGCATTTT. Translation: CASSGQGVVAGNQPQHF.